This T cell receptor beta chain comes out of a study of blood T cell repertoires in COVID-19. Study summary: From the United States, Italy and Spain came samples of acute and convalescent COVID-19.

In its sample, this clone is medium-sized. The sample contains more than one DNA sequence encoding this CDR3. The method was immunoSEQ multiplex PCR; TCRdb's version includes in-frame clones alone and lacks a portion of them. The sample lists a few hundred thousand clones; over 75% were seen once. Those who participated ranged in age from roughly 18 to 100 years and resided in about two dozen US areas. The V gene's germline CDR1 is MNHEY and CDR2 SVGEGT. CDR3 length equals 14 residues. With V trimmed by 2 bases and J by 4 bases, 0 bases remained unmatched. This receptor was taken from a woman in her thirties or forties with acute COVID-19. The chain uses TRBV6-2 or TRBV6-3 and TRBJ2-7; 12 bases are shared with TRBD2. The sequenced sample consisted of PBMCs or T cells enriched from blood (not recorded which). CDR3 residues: CASSYGTSGYEQYF. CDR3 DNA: TGTGCCAGCAGTTACGGGACTAGCGGGTACGAGCAGTACTTC.